Listed below are T cell receptor beta chains from one sample, sequenced in a study of response to subunit inactivated influenza vaccine. In TCRdb, the RT-PCR reads were re-called with MiXCR into one record per CDR3 protein. The sample includes 750,000 to 850,000 distinct CDR3 sequences, under 20% seen only once; the top ten take roughly a tenth. The starting material was PBMCs from blood, obtained about 5 days after vaccination. All receptors derive from a man in his fifties or sixties who received an inactivated influenza vaccine. Each CDR3 is given with its conserved first and last residue. A D gene is named only where the DNA matches it firmly. Some rows mark clone size as missing; the rest say once, few, many or name a class of expanded clone.

cdr3_aa: CASSEVGPGELFF; cdr3_nt: TGTGCCAGCAGTGAAGTGGGGCCCGGGGAGCTGTTTTTT; j_call: TRBJ2-2; clone_size: NA; v_call: TRBV6-1; d_call: NA
cdr3_aa: CASSMTGNPSGNTIYF; cdr3_nt: TGTGCCAGCAGCATGACAGGGAATCCCTCTGGAAACACCATATATTTT; j_call: TRBJ1-3; clone_size: NA; v_call: TRBV9; d_call: TRBD1
cdr3_aa: CASSFGGLAKNIQYF; cdr3_nt: TGTGCCAGCAGTTTTGGAGGGCTAGCCAAAAACATTCAGTACTTC; j_call: TRBJ2-4; clone_size: many; v_call: TRBV12-3/TRBV12-4; d_call: NA
cdr3_aa: CASRVSPQTNYGYTF; cdr3_nt: TGCGCCAGCAGAGTTTCTCCACAGACTAACTATGGCTACACCTTC; j_call: TRBJ1-2; clone_size: few; v_call: TRBV5-1; d_call: NA
cdr3_aa: CASSSHRGYEQYF; cdr3_nt: TGTGCCAGCAGTTCCCACAGGGGCTACGAGCAGTACTTC; j_call: TRBJ2-7; clone_size: few; v_call: TRBV12-3/TRBV12-4; d_call: TRBD1
cdr3_aa: CASSLDRSLGPQSTQYF; cdr3_nt: TGTGCCAGCAGTCTTGACAGGAGCCTAGGACCCCAGAGCACGCAGTATTTT; j_call: TRBJ2-3; clone_size: NA; v_call: TRBV28; d_call: NA
cdr3_aa: CASSLDGPPIDEQYF; cdr3_nt: TGCGCCAGCAGCTTGGACGGACCGCCGATCGACGAGCAGTACTTC; j_call: TRBJ2-7; clone_size: few; v_call: TRBV5-1; d_call: NA
cdr3_aa: CASSARIRGGRERYNEQFF; cdr3_nt: TGTGCCAGCAGTGCGCGGATCCGTGGTGGGCGGGAGCGATACAATGAGCAGTTCTTC; j_call: TRBJ2-1; clone_size: NA; v_call: TRBV28; d_call: TRBD2
cdr3_aa: CSARPSGGLYNEQFF; cdr3_nt: TGCAGTGCTAGACCTAGCGGGGGTCTTTACAATGAGCAGTTCTTC; j_call: TRBJ2-1; clone_size: few; v_call: TRBV20-1; d_call: TRBD2
cdr3_aa: CASRGHTGELFF; cdr3_nt: TGTGCCAGCCGAGGACACACCGGGGAGCTGTTTTTT; j_call: TRBJ2-2; clone_size: NA; v_call: TRBV28; d_call: NA
cdr3_aa: CSAMGGVRETQYF; cdr3_nt: TGCAGTGCTATGGGGGGGGTACGGGAGACCCAGTACTTC; j_call: TRBJ2-5; clone_size: few; v_call: TRBV20-1; d_call: TRBD2